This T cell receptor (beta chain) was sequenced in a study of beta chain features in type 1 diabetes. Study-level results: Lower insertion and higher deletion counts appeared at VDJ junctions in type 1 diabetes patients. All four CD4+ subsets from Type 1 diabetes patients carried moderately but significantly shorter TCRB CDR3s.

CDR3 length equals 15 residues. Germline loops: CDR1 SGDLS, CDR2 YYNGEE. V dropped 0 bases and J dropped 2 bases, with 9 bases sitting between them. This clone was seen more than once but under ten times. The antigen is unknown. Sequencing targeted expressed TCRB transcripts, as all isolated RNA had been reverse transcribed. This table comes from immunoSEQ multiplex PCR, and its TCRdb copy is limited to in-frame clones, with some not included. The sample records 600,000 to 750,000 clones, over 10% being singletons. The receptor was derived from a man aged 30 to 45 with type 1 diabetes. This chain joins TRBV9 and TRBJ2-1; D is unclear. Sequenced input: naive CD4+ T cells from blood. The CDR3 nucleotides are TGTGCCAGCAGCGTAGCCCCAGATCCCTACAATGAGCAGTTCTTC. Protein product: CASSVAPDPYNEQFF.